Below, 6 T cell receptor beta chains from the same sample are listed, as sequenced in a study of CD4 T cell repertoires in COVID-19. The method was immunoSEQ multiplex PCR; TCRdb's version includes in-frame clones alone and lacks a portion of them. The sample includes some 80,000 clones, 83% of them seen just once. Material: CD4+ T cells from peripheral blood, obtained after recovery from COVID-19. The origin of the receptors is a human donor who had COVID-19.

The V gene is TRBV5-6, the J gene TRBJ1-1, with TRBD1 matching 7 bases. The germline V gene has CDR1 SGHDT and CDR2 YYEEEE. Trimming removed 2 bases from V and 4 bases from J; junction bases left unmatched: 5. This CDR3 is 14 amino acids long. CDR3: CASSLSDRATEAFF. Here the CDR3 DNA reads TGTGCCAGCAGCTTATCTGACAGGGCCACTGAAGCTTTCTTT.

V gene TRBV5-1 combines with J gene TRBJ1-1, with a weak D call TRBD1 (6 bases). V dropped 3 bases and J dropped 5 bases, with 17 bases sitting between them. Germline V gene lookup returns CDR1 SGHRS and CDR2 YFSETQ. This CDR3 has 15 residues. CDR3: CASSSPPQGRTEAFF. The CDR3 nucleotides read TGCGCCAGCAGCTCCCCTCCACAGGGCAGGACTGAAGCTTTCTTT.

There are a few counts of this clone. This chain links TRBV18 with TRBJ1-6; D unresolved. CDR1 KGHSH and CDR2 LQKENI come from the germline V gene. Between the trimmed V and J ends, which lost 3 bases and 7 bases, there was a span of 10 bases. This CDR3 comprises 14 residues. The CDR3 is CASSPTVGNSPLHF. The DNA for the CDR3 is TGTGCCAGCTCACCTACAGTAGGCAATTCACCCCTCCACTTT.

The sample holds a few counts of this clone. The chain couples TRBV7-2 to TRBJ2-5; 8 nucleotides agree with TRBD2. Germline CDR1 reads SGHTA; CDR2 reads FQGNSA. The ends lost 5 bases at V and 10 bases at J; junction bases unmatched: 15. The CDR3 is made up of 15 amino acids. In DNA form, the CDR3 reads TGTGCCAGCAGCCGCTCGGGGGGGACCTCTGTGAGCCAGTACTTC. Translated: CASSRSGGTSVSQYF.

The chain has TRBV5-1 and TRBJ2-7, with D possibly TRBD2 on 7 matching bases. CDR3 length equals 16 residues. Germline values: CDR1 SGHRS, CDR2 YFSETQ. Trimming cost V 2 bases and J 6 bases, with 21 bases left between them. The CDR3 DNA reads as TGCGCCAGCAGCTTCGGTTATGGCGGGGGCGATTCCGAGCAGTACTTC. Its translation is CASSFGYGGGDSEQYF.

This rearrangement joins TRBV5-8 to TRBJ1-4; a weak D match, TRBD1 (5 bases). The germline CDR1 and CDR2 sequences are SGHTS and YDEGEE. The CDR3 has 16 residues. V was trimmed by 4 bases and J by 5 bases, leaving 18 bases between them. The CDR3 DNA is TGTGCCAGCAGCACCCGCATTGGGGGGAGGAATGAAAAACTGTTTTTT. Amino acids: CASSTRIGGRNEKLFF.